This T cell receptor (beta chain) stems from a study of T cells in localized non-small cell lung cancer. Trimming removed 7 bases at V and 3 bases at J, with 6 bases between. Germline CDR1 reads SNHLY; CDR2 reads FYNNEI. The CDR3 is 11 residues long. Data came from immunoSEQ multiplex PCR; TCRdb stores just in-frame clones and leaves some out. The sample lists 130,000 or so clones, roughly 90% occurring once. Comment on this clone: What it recognizes is unknown.

Broader study findings: There was higher T cell clonality in uninvolved adjacent lung than in tumor, and it was highest there. A single tumor region was sequenced, leaving heterogeneity possible. A median of about 60 of the top 100 tumor clones appeared in adjacent lung, which was paired and uninvolved.

The receptor was isolated from a female donor over 55 with stage I lung adenocarcinoma. The V call is TRBV2, the J call TRBJ2-5; tentatively, D is TRBD1 (5 bases). Sequenced here: peripheral blood, sampled before any cancer treatment. CDR3 nucleotides: TGTGCCAGCAAAGGGGAAGAGACCCAGTACTTC. This codes for CASKGEETQYF.